Shown below are 8 T cell receptor beta chains from a single sample sequenced in a study of blood T cell repertoires in COVID-19. Libraries were prepared by immunoSEQ multiplex PCR; TCRdb keeps only in-frame clonotypes and omits some of them. The data contain under 200,000 clones, around 83% of them singletons. Source material: peripheral blood. The receptors shown here come from a human donor in a cohort sampled during active COVID-19.

The V call is TRBV7-8, the J call TRBJ2-7; 7 bases line up with TRBD2. With V trimmed by 0 bases and J by 1 base, 3 bases remained unmatched. CDR1 SGHVS and CDR2 FQNEAQ come from the germline V gene. This CDR3 has 15 amino acids. CDR3 nucleotides: TGTGCCAGCAGCTTAGCGGCCGGGGGGTCCTACGAGCAGTACTTC. Its protein is CASSLAAGGSYEQYF.

The gene calls are TRBV5-6 and TRBJ2-7; TRBD2 is a possible D gene (7 bases). This CDR3 contains 13 residues. From germline, CDR1 is SGHDT and CDR2 YYEEEE. Trimming stripped 5 bases from V and 6 bases from J, with 15 bases between. The CDR3, as DNA: TGTGCCAGCAGGGGGAGGGGGAGCCTCGAGCAGTACTTC. Translated: CASRGRGSLEQYF. The entire variable domain, with the rest obtained from reference TRBV5-6 and TRBJ2-7, is as follows: DAGVTQSPTHLIKTRGQQVTLRCSPKSGHDTVSWYQQALGQGPQFIFQYYEEEERQRGNFPDRFSGHQFPNYSSELNVNALLLGDSALYLCASRGRGSLEQYFGPGTRLTVT.

V and J are TRBV6-5 and TRBJ2-7; D remains unclear. The germline V gene has CDR1 MNHEY and CDR2 SVGAGI. This CDR3 has 13 residues. With 2 bases removed from V and 4 bases from J, the gap between germline ends came to 9 bases. The CDR3 DNA reads TGTGCCAGCAGTTACGAGGAGCTATACGAGCAGTACTTC. This translates into CASSYEELYEQYF.

This chain links TRBV18 with TRBJ1-2; D not certain. The CDR3 extends over 13 amino acids. Germline V gene data show CDR1 as KGHSH and CDR2 as LQKENI. Trimming left V 2 bases short and J 2 bases short, with 6 bases between. CDR3 protein: CASSPDKNYGYTF. CDR3 nucleotide sequence: TGTGCCAGCTCACCAGACAAGAACTATGGCTACACCTTC.

The genes are TRBV4-3 and TRBJ2-3; D is perhaps TRBD1 (6 bases). The CDR3 has 15 amino acids. Germline CDR1 LGHNA, CDR2 YSLEER. V dropped 1 base and J dropped 3 bases, with 11 bases sitting between them. The CDR3 nucleotides read TGCGCCAGCAGCCAAGGGGGGCTAGCAACAGATACGCAGTATTTT. Encoded protein: CASSQGGLATDTQYF.

CDR3 amino acids: CASSYENYGYTF. The CDR3 DNA follows: TGTGCCAGCAGTTATGAGAACTATGGCTACACCTTC. The chain couples TRBV6-2 or TRBV6-3 to TRBJ1-2; D gene unclear. Trimming cost V 3 bases and J 2 bases, with 4 bases left between them. The CDR3 runs to 12 residues. Per germline, CDR1 MNHEY and CDR2 SVGEGT.

The chain employs TRBV10-3 and TRBJ2-7; 8 bases fit TRBD1. The germline V gene encodes CDR1 ENHRY and CDR2 SYGVKD. V dropped 2 bases and J dropped 3; count of bases not matched to a gene: 3. The CDR3 runs 14 residues. CDR3 sequence: CAISEIQGDYEQYF. CDR3 coding DNA: TGTGCCATCAGTGAGATACAGGGGGACTACGAGCAGTACTTC.

The chain joins TRBV5-1 to TRBJ2-3, with a possible D match to TRBD2 (5 bases). Germline-derived CDR1 and CDR2 are SGHRS and YFSETQ. Trimming stripped 4 bases from V and 3 bases from J, with 18 bases between. This CDR3 is 16 amino acids long. CDR3 protein: CASSPGSLARTDTQYF. The CDR3 region has the DNA TGCGCCAGCAGCCCGGGATCCCTAGCTAGGACAGATACGCAGTATTTT.